A selection of T cell receptor beta chains follows, all from one sample in a study of technical replicates of blood from a few donors. The assay was immunoSEQ multiplex PCR, and TCRdb's table has in-frame clones only and misses some. The sample carries tens of thousands of clones, about 98% recorded once. The material sequenced was T cells isolated from PBMCs. The source is a human donor in good health. The conserved cysteine and the conserved F or W are not part of the CDR3 here. Fields, in order: clone size, D gene, V gene, J gene, CDR3 protein. D genes are given only for firm matches. The size of a clone is reported for some rows only, either as once, few or many, or as a class for expanded clones.

-	-	TRBV13	TRBJ2-7	ASSFRDSYEQY
once	-	TRBV6-6	TRBJ1-5	ASSYFGQYSNQPQH
-	-	TRBV6-5	TRBJ1-2	ASSYSDRLAYGYT
-	TRBD2	TRBV27	TRBJ2-2	ASSLRRERGGELF
once	TRBD1	TRBV16	TRBJ1-5	ASSHDREHRQPQH
-	-	TRBV7-9	TRBJ2-1	ASSLAATMGEQF
-	TRBD1	TRBV11-2	TRBJ1-5	ASSQGPGQLDQPQH
-	TRBD2	TRBV10-3	TRBJ2-6	AISGFVREGNTGANVLT
-	-	TRBV18	TRBJ1-1	ASSPGPGTEAF
-	-	TRBV6-5	TRBJ1-4	ASSYRLATNEKLF
-	TRBD1	TRBV5-4	TRBJ1-3	ASSIDRVLNTIY
-	TRBD1	TRBV6-1	TRBJ2-7	ASSGDRGPYEQY
-	TRBD2	TRBV6-5	TRBJ2-2	ASSDRGVGTGELF
once	TRBD1	TRBV7-2	TRBJ1-2	ASSSTGGYGYT
-	TRBD1	TRBV6-1	TRBJ2-7	ASSVGTGTYEQY
-	-	TRBV20-1	TRBJ2-7	SASFLVEEY
-	-	TRBV7-8	TRBJ2-1	ASSLLGGGPAEQF
-	-	TRBV30	TRBJ1-5	AWRREVNQPQH
-	TRBD1	TRBV10-1	TRBJ2-3	ASSLDRARDTQY
-	TRBD1	TRBV6-6	TRBJ2-1	ASSTGQGDYNEQF
-	-	TRBV5-1	TRBJ2-5	ASSFMETQY
-	TRBD2	TRBV5-1	TRBJ2-5	ASSSSSGQETQY
once	-	TRBV9	TRBJ2-7	ASSPRREGAYEQY
-	-	TRBV6-1	TRBJ1-5	ASTPPGGNQPQH
-	TRBD1	TRBV19	TRBJ2-2	ASSKPRDRGGWNTGELF
-	-	TRBV29-1	TRBJ1-2	SVGQSNYGYT
-	-	TRBV11-2	TRBJ1-3	ASRPFGSGNTIY
-	-	TRBV6-5	TRBJ1-3	ASSPGASGNTIY
-	-	TRBV5-8	TRBJ1-5	ASSSLGGWGNQPQH
once	-	TRBV4-1	TRBJ1-5	ASSQVMEFEPQH
-	-	TRBV19	TRBJ1-1	ASSMVGGNTEAF
-	-	TRBV18	TRBJ1-5	ASSQAGVTNQPQH
-	-	TRBV10-3	TRBJ2-7	AISEGLGRAAYEQY
once	TRBD1	TRBV6-5	TRBJ2-2	ASSYPRQGGTGELF